This T cell receptor beta chain was identified during a study of T cells in women clearing cervical HPV infection. TCRdb's table, derived via immunoSEQ multiplex PCR, lists solely in-frame clones and lacks some. The data include about 39,000 clones; the top ten clones carry 4.8%. As regards this clone: Its target is not known. With the read ending 3 residues before the CDR3 end, the germline J gene is used to fill in that end.

Study observations and caveats: Each sample's T-cell count was unknown, possibly confounding richness.

Losses at the gene ends were 3 bases for V and 7 bases for J; bases not matched to a gene: 6. From germline, CDR1 is WSHSY and CDR2 SAAADI. This CDR3 spans 15 amino acids. The sequence was collected from a woman aged 18-70 years with a cervical HPV16 infection that either progressed to CIN3+ or cleared (not recorded which). Specimen: blood buffy coat. The genes are TRBV10-2 and TRBJ1-6; 7 nucleotides match TRBD1. The CDR3 bases that were read are TGCGCCAGCAGTGATATGGACAGGCTGAATTCACCC. As protein: CASSDMDRLNSP. The whole CDR3 is CASSDMDRLNSPLHF.